This TCR beta chain is from a study of blood T cells in healthy people across ages. The ends were cut back, 11 bases at V and 5 bases at J, with 12 bases in the middle. CDR3 length: 11 residues. Germline CDR1 and CDR2: SEHNR and FQNEAQ (reference sequence). Notes on the study in general: With age, beta diversity per million T cells declined roughly linearly, significantly by about 40. The study could not conclusively compare naive and antigen-experienced cells, given its unsorted PBMCs. When set beside aged donors, long-lived donors presented more naive CD4+ cells and higher diversity.

A note on this clonotype: Its target is not known.

The study isolated at least 6.5 million PBMCs from each sample. The authors ran a second PCR of about 6 to 11 cycles using a sample-barcoded 5' primer and a J-beta primer mix. One entry per CDR3 protein, called by TCRdb with MiXCR from the 5' RACE reads. The sample consists of about 780,000 distinct CDR3 sequences, more than 35% of them appearing once. The sequencing input was blood. This chain joins TRBV7-9 and TRBJ1-2; weak D call: TRBD1 (6 bases). The sequence came from a man of 80 years or more in good health. The CDR3 region has the DNA TGTGCCGGGTTTACAGGGTATGGCTACACCTTC. This encodes CAGFTGYGYTF.